This is a list of T cell receptor beta chains from one sample in a study of identical twins. TCRdb reanalysed the 5' RACE reads using MiXCR and keeps one entry per CDR3 protein. The profile covers about 520,000 distinct CDR3 sequences, with around 20% appearing a single time and around 0.9% taken by the ten largest. The sample was also reused in another study, on T cells expressing NK-cell markers.

The specimen was CD4+ T cells sorted from blood. The receptor source for this set is a woman aged 18-29 years in good health. Each CDR3 is given with its conserved first and last residue. Each record gives: V gene, J gene, D gene, clone size, CDR3 protein, CDR3 DNA. The D gene is left open where the match is weak. Clone size is given for some rows only: seen once, a few or many times, or a class if the clone is expanded.

V gene: TRBV6-1; J gene: TRBJ1-5; D gene: TRBD1; clone size: many; CDR3 protein: CASRGQGSQPQHF; CDR3 DNA: TGTGCCAGCAGAGGACAGGGAAGTCAGCCCCAGCATTTT
V gene: TRBV5-6; J gene: TRBJ2-6; D gene: NA; clone size: NA; CDR3 protein: CASSQGGVLTF; CDR3 DNA: TGTGCCAGCAGCCAAGGGGGCGTCCTGACTTTC
V gene: TRBV20-1; J gene: TRBJ1-2; D gene: NA; clone size: few; CDR3 protein: CSARGFTDGYTF; CDR3 DNA: TGCAGTGCTAGAGGCTTCACGGATGGCTACACCTTC
V gene: TRBV2; J gene: TRBJ2-1; D gene: NA; clone size: NA; CDR3 protein: CASSGFNEQFF; CDR3 DNA: TGTGCCAGCAGTGGTTTTAATGAGCAGTTCTTC
V gene: TRBV6-1; J gene: TRBJ2-1; D gene: TRBD2; clone size: NA; CDR3 protein: CASGSTSGGVLEQFF; CDR3 DNA: TGTGCCAGCGGCTCAACTAGCGGGGGGGTTTTGGAGCAGTTCTTC
V gene: TRBV7-9; J gene: TRBJ2-2; D gene: NA; clone size: NA; CDR3 protein: CASPSGNTGELFF; CDR3 DNA: TGTGCCAGCCCCTCAGGGAACACCGGGGAGCTGTTTTTT
V gene: TRBV24-1; J gene: TRBJ2-7; D gene: NA; clone size: NA; CDR3 protein: CARDSFLEQYF; CDR3 DNA: TGTGCCCGAGACAGCTTTCTCGAGCAGTACTTC
V gene: TRBV5-1; J gene: TRBJ2-2; D gene: NA; clone size: few; CDR3 protein: CASSLHALKAGELFF; CDR3 DNA: TGCGCCAGCAGCCTGCACGCCCTTAAGGCCGGGGAGCTGTTTTTT
V gene: TRBV27; J gene: TRBJ2-1; D gene: TRBD2; clone size: few; CDR3 protein: CASRPLAGGLNEQFF; CDR3 DNA: TGTGCCAGCAGGCCGCTAGCGGGAGGACTCAATGAGCAGTTCTTC
V gene: TRBV9; J gene: TRBJ2-3; D gene: TRBD1; clone size: NA; CDR3 protein: CASSVRQGPSTDTQYF; CDR3 DNA: TGTGCCAGCAGCGTCAGACAGGGCCCCAGCACAGATACGCAGTATTTT
V gene: TRBV20-1; J gene: TRBJ2-2; D gene: NA; clone size: many; CDR3 protein: CSARDRNGELFF; CDR3 DNA: TGCAGTGCTAGAGACAGGAACGGGGAGCTGTTTTTT
V gene: TRBV4-2; J gene: TRBJ2-2; D gene: NA; clone size: few; CDR3 protein: CASSQDRRGGHGGELFF; CDR3 DNA: TGTGCCAGCAGCCAAGATCGACGCGGGGGACATGGCGGGGAGCTGTTTTTT
V gene: TRBV6-1; J gene: TRBJ1-1; D gene: TRBD1; clone size: few; CDR3 protein: CASRGQPMNTEAFF; CDR3 DNA: TGTGCCAGCAGGGGACAGCCTATGAACACTGAAGCTTTCTTT
V gene: TRBV9; J gene: TRBJ2-1; D gene: NA; clone size: once; CDR3 protein: CASSPSEGSYNEQFF; CDR3 DNA: TGTGCCAGCAGCCCATCAGAGGGCTCCTACAATGAGCAGTTCTTC
V gene: TRBV7-2; J gene: TRBJ2-7; D gene: NA; clone size: few; CDR3 protein: CASSFLSTTQYF; CDR3 DNA: TGTGCCAGCAGCTTCCTGTCTACTACGCAGTACTTC
V gene: TRBV12-3/TRBV12-4; J gene: TRBJ1-3; D gene: NA; clone size: NA; CDR3 protein: CASSSPSRSGNTIYF; CDR3 DNA: TGTGCCAGCAGTTCACCCAGCCGCTCTGGAAACACCATATATTTT
V gene: TRBV11-2; J gene: TRBJ2-1; D gene: TRBD2; clone size: NA; CDR3 protein: CASRPPTSGRRNEQFF; CDR3 DNA: TGTGCCAGCAGACCCCCAACTAGCGGGAGGCGCAATGAGCAGTTCTTC
V gene: TRBV3-1; J gene: TRBJ2-3; D gene: NA; clone size: NA; CDR3 protein: CTCRPSSGGGTILNTQYF; CDR3 DNA: TGTACCTGCAGGCCCAGTTCTGGAGGAGGGACAATACTGAATACGCAGTATTTT
V gene: TRBV10-3; J gene: TRBJ1-6; D gene: NA; clone size: few; CDR3 protein: CAISGGQYNSPLHF; CDR3 DNA: TGTGCCATCAGTGGGGGGCAGTATAATTCACCCCTCCACTTT
V gene: TRBV5-1; J gene: TRBJ2-1; D gene: TRBD2; clone size: few; CDR3 protein: CASQGGTSSYNEQFF; CDR3 DNA: TGCGCCAGCCAGGGCGGGACTAGCTCCTACAATGAGCAGTTCTTC
V gene: TRBV20-1; J gene: TRBJ1-2; D gene: TRBD1; clone size: few; CDR3 protein: CSAGLDRDYGYTF; CDR3 DNA: TGCAGTGCTGGCCTGGACAGGGACTATGGCTACACCTTC
V gene: TRBV19; J gene: TRBJ2-5; D gene: TRBD2; clone size: NA; CDR3 protein: CASSIGLAGQGTQYF; CDR3 DNA: TGTGCCAGTAGTATAGGACTAGCGGGGCAGGGGACCCAGTACTTC
V gene: TRBV25-1; J gene: TRBJ2-3; D gene: NA; clone size: NA; CDR3 protein: CASSPPSAQMASTDTQYF; CDR3 DNA: TGTGCCAGCAGTCCGCCTAGCGCACAAATGGCTAGCACAGATACGCAGTATTTT
V gene: TRBV15; J gene: TRBJ2-2; D gene: TRBD1; clone size: few; CDR3 protein: CATSGTGGVTGELFF; CDR3 DNA: TGTGCCACCTCAGGGACAGGGGGAGTCACCGGGGAGCTGTTTTTT
V gene: TRBV10-2; J gene: TRBJ1-2; D gene: NA; clone size: NA; CDR3 protein: CASRDHNYGYTF; CDR3 DNA: TGCGCCAGCAGGGACCATAACTATGGCTACACCTTC
V gene: TRBV20-1; J gene: TRBJ2-2; D gene: NA; clone size: few; CDR3 protein: CSARGPRTGELFF; CDR3 DNA: TGCAGTGCAAGAGGCCCTAGAACCGGGGAGCTGTTTTTT
V gene: TRBV5-5; J gene: TRBJ2-1; D gene: NA; clone size: NA; CDR3 protein: CASSLGQVYIDEQFF; CDR3 DNA: TGTGCCAGCAGCTTGGGGCAGGTTTATATCGATGAGCAGTTCTTC
V gene: TRBV12-3/TRBV12-4; J gene: TRBJ1-2; D gene: NA; clone size: many; CDR3 protein: CASSLGPQTYGYTF; CDR3 DNA: TGTGCCAGCAGTTTAGGTCCGCAGACCTATGGCTACACCTTC
V gene: TRBV12-3/TRBV12-4; J gene: TRBJ2-3; D gene: TRBD1; clone size: NA; CDR3 protein: CASSSQTGPDTQYF; CDR3 DNA: TGTGCCAGCAGTTCCCAGACAGGGCCAGATACGCAGTATTTT
V gene: TRBV3-1; J gene: TRBJ2-3; D gene: TRBD2; clone size: NA; CDR3 protein: CASSLILAGNGADTQYF; CDR3 DNA: TGTGCCAGCAGCCTGATCCTAGCGGGGAACGGGGCAGATACGCAGTATTTT
V gene: TRBV21-1; J gene: TRBJ2-7; D gene: NA; clone size: NA; CDR3 protein: CASSSQDDTQATYEQYF; CDR3 DNA: TGTGCCAGCAGCTCCCAAGACGATACGCAGGCGACCTACGAGCAGTACTTC
V gene: TRBV5-1; J gene: TRBJ1-1; D gene: TRBD1; clone size: few; CDR3 protein: CASRPGTGITEAFF; CDR3 DNA: TGCGCCAGCCGTCCCGGGACAGGGATCACTGAAGCTTTCTTT
V gene: TRBV5-1; J gene: TRBJ2-7; D gene: NA; clone size: many; CDR3 protein: CASSLEGRYEQYF; CDR3 DNA: TGCGCCAGCAGCTTGGAAGGGCGGTACGAGCAGTACTTC
V gene: TRBV5-1; J gene: TRBJ1-1; D gene: NA; clone size: NA; CDR3 protein: CASSLGGTVIMNTEAFF; CDR3 DNA: TGCGCCAGCAGCTTGGGCGGGACGGTAATCATGAACACTGAAGCTTTCTTT
V gene: TRBV29-1; J gene: TRBJ1-1; D gene: NA; clone size: NA; CDR3 protein: CSVNRDGHTEAFF; CDR3 DNA: TGCAGCGTCAACAGGGACGGACACACTGAAGCTTTCTTT